The clone carrying this TCR beta chain has a count of ten or more. Trimming pared 2 bases from V and 3 bases from J, leaving 11 bases between. CDR1 MDHEN and CDR2 SYDVKM come from the germline V gene. CDR3 length: 15 amino acids. This sample stems from a study of T cells of healthy individuals. TCRdb analysed the 5' RACE reads with MiXCR anew, one entry per CDR3 protein. The sample includes 35,000 to 45,000 distinct CDR3 sequences, 4% to 5.5% of them seen just once. This sequence joins TRBV28 and TRBJ1-5, with D hard to call. This TCR derives from a human donor in good health. The CDR3 spells CASSLRLGSNQPQHF. The CDR3 DNA is TGTGCCAGCAGTTTAAGGTTGGGGTCCAATCAGCCCCAGCATTTT.